This TCR beta chain appears in the sequencing data of a study of cytomegalovirus exposure and HLA in healthy donors. The study, taken as a whole, reports: A previous analysis found most TCR beta V segments productive roughly 87% or roughly 30% of the time. Later analysis placed DRB1 highest and HLA-C lowest in TCR association rates, which differed by HLA locus.

The V gene's germline CDR1 is SGHTA and CDR2 FQGNSA. V lost 4 bases and J lost 2; bases outside the gene matches: 1. This CDR3 comprises 15 residues. PCR employed 60 Vbeta and 13 Jbeta primers. Data came from immunoSEQ multiplex PCR; TCRdb stores just in-frame clones and leaves some out. This repertoire shows about 190,000 clones, around nine tenths found once; its top ten account for approximately 2%. Remarks on this clone: What it binds is unknown.

Healthy bone marrow donors made up the cohort. Donors sampled were nominally healthy, though unrecorded immune exposures were likely. V is TRBV7-2 and J is TRBJ2-7; 14 nucleotides align to TRBD2. The clonotype originates from a woman aged 18 to 35 in good health and CMV-seronegative. The source material was PBMCs. CDR3 sequence: CASSSTSGRAYEQYF. For the CDR3, the DNA is TGTGCCAGCAGCTCGACTAGCGGGAGGGCCTACGAGCAGTACTTC.